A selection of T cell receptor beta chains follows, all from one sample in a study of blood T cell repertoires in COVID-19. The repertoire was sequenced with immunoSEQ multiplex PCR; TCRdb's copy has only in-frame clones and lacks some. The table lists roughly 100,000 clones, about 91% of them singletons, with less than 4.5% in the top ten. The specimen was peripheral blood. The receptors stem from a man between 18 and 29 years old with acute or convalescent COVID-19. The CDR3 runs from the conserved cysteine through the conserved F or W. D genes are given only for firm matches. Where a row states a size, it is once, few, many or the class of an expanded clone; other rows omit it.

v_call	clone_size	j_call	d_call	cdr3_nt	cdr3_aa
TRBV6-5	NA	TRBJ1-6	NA	TGTGCCAGCAGTTACGGCCAGGATATCCACTTT	CASSYGQDIHF
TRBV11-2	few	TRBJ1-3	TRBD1	TGTGCCAGCAGCCCCCGGACAGGGGCTGGAAACACCATATATTTT	CASSPRTGAGNTIYF
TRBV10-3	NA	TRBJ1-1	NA	TGTGCCATCAGAGAGGTAGACACTGAAGCTTTCTTT	CAIREVDTEAFF
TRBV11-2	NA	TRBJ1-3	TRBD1	TGTGCCAGCAGCTTAGCCGGGACAGGGGGCGGAAACACCATATATTTT	CASSLAGTGGGNTIYF
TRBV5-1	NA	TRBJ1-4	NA	TGCGCCAGCAGCTTGGACGGGGTTAATGAAAAACTGTTTTTT	CASSLDGVNEKLFF
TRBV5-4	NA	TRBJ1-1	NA	TGTGCCAGCAGCTTGGGTTCGGGCAGGGCGAACACTGAAGCTTTCTTT	CASSLGSGRANTEAFF
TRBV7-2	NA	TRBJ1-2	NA	TGTGCCAGCAGCTCTCGCCGGGGTTATGGCTACACCTTC	CASSSRRGYGYTF
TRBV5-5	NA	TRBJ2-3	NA	TGTGCCAGCAGCTACCCTACGTCAGATACGCAGTATTTT	CASSYPTSDTQYF
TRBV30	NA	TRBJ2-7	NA	TGTGCCTGGAGTGTACGCGGTGGTAGCTCCTACGAGCAGTACTTC	CAWSVRGGSSYEQYF
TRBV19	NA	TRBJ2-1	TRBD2	TGTGCCAGTAGTATAGTAGGCGGGGGAGGATACAATGAGCAGTTCTTC	CASSIVGGGGYNEQFF
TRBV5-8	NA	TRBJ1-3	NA	TGTGCCAGCAGCGTGAGGAGAGACTCTGGAAACACCATATATTTT	CASSVRRDSGNTIYF
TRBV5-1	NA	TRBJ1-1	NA	TGCGCCAGCAGCTTGTCAGGGCCCATGAACACTGAAGCTTTCTTT	CASSLSGPMNTEAFF
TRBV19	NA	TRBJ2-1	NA	TGTGCCAGTAGATCGTTAGATACGGGTGTGAATGAGCAGTTCTTC	CASRSLDTGVNEQFF
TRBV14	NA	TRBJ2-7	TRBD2	TGTGCCAGCAGCCCACGAGAGGGCAGGGAGGGGAACGAGCAGTACTTC	CASSPREGREGNEQYF
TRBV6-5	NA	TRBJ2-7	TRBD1	TGTGCCAGCAGACACCAGGGGGAATCCTACGAGCAGTACTTC	CASRHQGESYEQYF
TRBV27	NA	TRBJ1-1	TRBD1	TGTGCCAGCAGTTTAGGGGGACAGACCCCTGCTTTCTTT	CASSLGGQTPAFF
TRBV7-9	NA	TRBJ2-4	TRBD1	TGTGCCAGCAGCTTAGTGGTTGGGGACAGCAAAAACATTCAGTACTTC	CASSLVVGDSKNIQYF
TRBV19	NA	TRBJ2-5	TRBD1	TGTGCCAGTAGTATTACGACAGGGGGCTACCAAGAGACCCAGTACTTC	CASSITTGGYQETQYF
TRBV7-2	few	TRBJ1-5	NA	TGTGCCAGCAGCTTAGCCCTATATCAGCCCCAGCATTTT	CASSLALYQPQHF
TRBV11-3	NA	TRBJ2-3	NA	TGTGCCAGCAGCCCCCTGGGAGCGGATACGCAGTATTTT	CASSPLGADTQYF
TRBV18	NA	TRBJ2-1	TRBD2	TGTGCCAGCTCACCTAGCGGGAGCTCCTACAATGAGCAGTTCTTC	CASSPSGSSYNEQFF
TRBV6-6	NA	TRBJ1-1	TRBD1	TGTGCCAGCAGTTTATCATTGACAGGGTACAACACTGAAGCTTTCTTT	CASSLSLTGYNTEAFF
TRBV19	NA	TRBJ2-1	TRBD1	TGTGCCAGTAGTATAGGGACAGGGGGTAGGCATGAGCAGTTCTTC	CASSIGTGGRHEQFF
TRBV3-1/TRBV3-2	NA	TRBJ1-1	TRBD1	TGTGCCACGGTAGACAGGGCCTCGAACACTGAAGCTTTCTTT	CATVDRASNTEAFF
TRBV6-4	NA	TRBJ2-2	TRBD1	TGTGCCAGCAGTGGGCGAACAGGGGGCGCGAACACCGGGGAGCTGTTTTTT	CASSGRTGGANTGELFF
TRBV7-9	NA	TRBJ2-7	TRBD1	TGTGCCAGCGAGGGGGCCGAGCAGTACTTC	CASEGAEQYF
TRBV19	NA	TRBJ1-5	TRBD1	TGTGCCAGTAGTACGGGACAGGGGTTTGGACAGCCCCAGCATTTT	CASSTGQGFGQPQHF
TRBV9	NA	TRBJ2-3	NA	TGTGCCAGCAGCGTAGAAGGGGTTGGGTACACAGATACGCAGTATTTT	CASSVEGVGYTDTQYF
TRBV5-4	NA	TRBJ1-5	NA	TGTGCCAGCAGCGCGGAACAGGGCGGCAATCAGCCCCAGCATTTT	CASSAEQGGNQPQHF
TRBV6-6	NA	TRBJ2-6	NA	TGTGCCAGCAGTCCTACCCCAGGGTTCTCTGGGGCCAACGTCCTGACTTTC	CASSPTPGFSGANVLTF
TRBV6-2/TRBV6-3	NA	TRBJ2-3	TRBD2	TGTGCCAGCAGTTACGTCCGACTAGCGGGAGGAACAGATACGCAGTATTTT	CASSYVRLAGGTDTQYF
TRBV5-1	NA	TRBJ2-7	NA	TGCGCCAGCAGCTTAATCGGAGCCTACGAGCAGTACTTC	CASSLIGAYEQYF
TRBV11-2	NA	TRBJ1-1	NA	TGTGCCAGCAGCCCAGTGGTGGGGGCGGTGGCTGAAGCTTTCTTT	CASSPVVGAVAEAFF
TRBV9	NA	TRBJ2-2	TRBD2	TGTGCCAGCAGCGTAGTAGCGGGGTCGAACACCGGGGAGCTGTTTTTT	CASSVVAGSNTGELFF
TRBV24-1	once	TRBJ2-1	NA	TGTGCCACCAGTGACCCTACCCGGGGACTTCTTACTAAATACAATGAGCAGTTCTTC	CATSDPTRGLLTKYNEQFF
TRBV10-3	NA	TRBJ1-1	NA	TGTGCCATCACCTCGGCAGGGGAGAACACTGAAGCTTTCTTT	CAITSAGENTEAFF
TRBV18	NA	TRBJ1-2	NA	TGTGCCAGCTCTCGAACAGGGATGGAGGACTATGGCTACACCTTC	CASSRTGMEDYGYTF
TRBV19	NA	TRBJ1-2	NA	TGTGCCAGTAGTGCGGGGGTCGGGGGAAACTATGGCTACACCTTC	CASSAGVGGNYGYTF
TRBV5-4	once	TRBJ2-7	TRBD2	TGTGCCAGCAGCGACCTAGCGGGGGGTTCCTACGAGCAGTACTTC	CASSDLAGGSYEQYF
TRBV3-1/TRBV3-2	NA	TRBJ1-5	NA	TGTGCCAGCAGCCAAGGCAGGAGGAGCAATCAGCCCCAGCATTTT	CASSQGRRSNQPQHF